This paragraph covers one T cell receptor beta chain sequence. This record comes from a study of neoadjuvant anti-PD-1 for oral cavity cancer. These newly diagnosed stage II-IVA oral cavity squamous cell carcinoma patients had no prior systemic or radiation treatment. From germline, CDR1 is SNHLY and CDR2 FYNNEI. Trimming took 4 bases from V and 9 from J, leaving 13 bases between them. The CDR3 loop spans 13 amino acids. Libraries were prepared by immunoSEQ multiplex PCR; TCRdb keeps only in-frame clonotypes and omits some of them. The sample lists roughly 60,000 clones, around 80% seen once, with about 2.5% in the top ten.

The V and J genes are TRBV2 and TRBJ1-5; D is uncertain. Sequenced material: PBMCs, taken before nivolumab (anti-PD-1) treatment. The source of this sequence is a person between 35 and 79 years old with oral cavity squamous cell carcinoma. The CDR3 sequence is CASSAGKVRPQHF. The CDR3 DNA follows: TGTGCCAGCAGTGCCGGCAAAGTCAGGCCCCAGCATTTT. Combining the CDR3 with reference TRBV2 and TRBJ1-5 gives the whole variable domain EPEVTQTPSHQVTQMGQEVILRCVPISNHLYFYWYRQILGQKVEFLVSFYNNEISEKSEIFDDQFSVERPDGSNFTLKIRSTKLEDSAMYFCASSAGKVRPQHFGDGTRLSIL.